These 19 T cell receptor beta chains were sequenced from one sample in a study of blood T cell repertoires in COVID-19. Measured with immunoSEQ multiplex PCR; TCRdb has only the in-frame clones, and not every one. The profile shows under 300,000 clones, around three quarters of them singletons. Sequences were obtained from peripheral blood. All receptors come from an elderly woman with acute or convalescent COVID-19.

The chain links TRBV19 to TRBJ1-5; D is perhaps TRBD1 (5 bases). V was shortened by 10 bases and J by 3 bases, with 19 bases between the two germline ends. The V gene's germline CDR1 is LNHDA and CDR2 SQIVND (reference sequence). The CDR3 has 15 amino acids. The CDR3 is CATQRTQGFNQPQHF. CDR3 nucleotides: TGTGCCACCCAAAGAACTCAGGGATTCAATCAGCCCCAGCATTTT.

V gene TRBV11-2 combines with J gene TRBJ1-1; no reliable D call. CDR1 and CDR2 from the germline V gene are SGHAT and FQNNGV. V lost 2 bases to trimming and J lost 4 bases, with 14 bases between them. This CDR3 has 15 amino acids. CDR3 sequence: CASSLWGGQGTEAFF. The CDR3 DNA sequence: TGTGCCAGCAGCTTATGGGGAGGCCAAGGCACTGAAGCTTTCTTT.

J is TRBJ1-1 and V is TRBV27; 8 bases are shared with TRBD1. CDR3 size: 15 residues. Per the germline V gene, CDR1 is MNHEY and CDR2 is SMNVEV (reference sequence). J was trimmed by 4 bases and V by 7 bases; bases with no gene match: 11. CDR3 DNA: TGTGCCAGCAAACCAGGGACAGGAAGGGGCACTGAAGCTTTCTTT. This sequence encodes CASKPGTGRGTEAFF.

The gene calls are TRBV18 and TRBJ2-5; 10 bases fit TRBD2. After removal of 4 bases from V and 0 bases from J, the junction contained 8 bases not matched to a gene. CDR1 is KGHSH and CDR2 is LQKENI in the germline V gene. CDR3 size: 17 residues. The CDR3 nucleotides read TGTGCCAGCTCACGAAACCCCACTAGCGGGAACCAAGAGACCCAGTACTTC. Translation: CASSRNPTSGNQETQYF.

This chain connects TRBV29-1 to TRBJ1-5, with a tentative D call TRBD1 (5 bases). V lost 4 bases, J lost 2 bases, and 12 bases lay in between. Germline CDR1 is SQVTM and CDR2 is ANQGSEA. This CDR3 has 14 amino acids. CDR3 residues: CSVAGLGGNQPQHF. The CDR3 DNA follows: TGCAGCGTTGCCGGGTTAGGGGGCAATCAGCCCCAGCATTTT.

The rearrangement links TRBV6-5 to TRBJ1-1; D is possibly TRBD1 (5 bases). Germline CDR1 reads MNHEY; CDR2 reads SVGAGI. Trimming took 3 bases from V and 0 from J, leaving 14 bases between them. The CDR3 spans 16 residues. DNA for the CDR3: TGTGCCAGCAGTTATGAGACAGTAGGGGTGAACACTGAAGCTTTCTTT. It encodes CASSYETVGVNTEAFF.

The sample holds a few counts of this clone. CDR3 nucleotides: TGTGCCTGGAGTAAGCGACGTCTGTCCGGGGAGCTGTTTTTT. This encodes CAWSKRRLSGELFF. This chain uses TRBV30 with TRBJ2-2; D not resolved. Trimming took 2 bases from V and 6 from J, leaving 13 bases between them. CDR3 size: 14 residues. Germline V gives CDR1 GTSNPN, CDR2 SVGIG (reference sequence).

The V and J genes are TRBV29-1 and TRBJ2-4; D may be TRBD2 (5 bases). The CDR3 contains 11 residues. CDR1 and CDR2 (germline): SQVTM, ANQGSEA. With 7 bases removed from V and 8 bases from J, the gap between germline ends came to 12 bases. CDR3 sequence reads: CSAASRDIQYF. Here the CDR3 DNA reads TGCAGCGCCGCTTCGAGGGACATTCAGTACTTC.

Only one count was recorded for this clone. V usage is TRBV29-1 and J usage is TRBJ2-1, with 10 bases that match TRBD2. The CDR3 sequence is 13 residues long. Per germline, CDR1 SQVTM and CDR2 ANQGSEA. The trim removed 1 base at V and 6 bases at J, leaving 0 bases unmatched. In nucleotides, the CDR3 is TGCAGCGTTGAAGGACTAGCGGGCAATGAGCAGTTCTTC. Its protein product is CSVEGLAGNEQFF.

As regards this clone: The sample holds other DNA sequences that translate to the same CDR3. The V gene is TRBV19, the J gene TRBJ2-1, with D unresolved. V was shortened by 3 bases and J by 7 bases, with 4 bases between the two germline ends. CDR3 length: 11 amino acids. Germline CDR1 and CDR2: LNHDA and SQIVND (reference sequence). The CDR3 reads CASSIRNEQFF. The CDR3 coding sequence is TGTGCCAGTAGTATCAGGAATGAGCAGTTCTTC.

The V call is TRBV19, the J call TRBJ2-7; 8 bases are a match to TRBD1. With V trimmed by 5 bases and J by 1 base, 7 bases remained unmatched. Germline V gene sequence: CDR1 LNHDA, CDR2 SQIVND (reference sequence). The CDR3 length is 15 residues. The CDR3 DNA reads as TGTGCCAGTAGTCCAGGACAGGGCGGGTCCTACGAGCAGTACTTC. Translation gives CASSPGQGGSYEQYF.

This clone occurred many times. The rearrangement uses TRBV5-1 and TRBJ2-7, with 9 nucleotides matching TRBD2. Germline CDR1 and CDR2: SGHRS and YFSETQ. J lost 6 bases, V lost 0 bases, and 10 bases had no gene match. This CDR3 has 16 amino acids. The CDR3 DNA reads TGCGCCAGCAGCTTGGTTGCTAGCGGGGTGGGGGGCGAGCAGTACTTC. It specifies CASSLVASGVGGEQYF.

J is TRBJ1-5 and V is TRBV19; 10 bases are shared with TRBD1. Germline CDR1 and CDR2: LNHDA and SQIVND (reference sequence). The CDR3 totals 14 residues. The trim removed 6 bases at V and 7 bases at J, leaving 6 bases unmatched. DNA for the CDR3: TGTGCCAGTAGGACGCGGGACAGGGGACAGCCCCAGCATTTT. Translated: CASRTRDRGQPQHF. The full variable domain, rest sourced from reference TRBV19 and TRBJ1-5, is DGGITQSPKYLFRKEGQNVTLSCEQNLNHDAMYWYRQDPGQGLRLIYYSQIVNDFQKGDIAEGYSVSREKKESFPLTVTSAQKNPTAFYLCASRTRDRGQPQHFGDGTRLSIL.

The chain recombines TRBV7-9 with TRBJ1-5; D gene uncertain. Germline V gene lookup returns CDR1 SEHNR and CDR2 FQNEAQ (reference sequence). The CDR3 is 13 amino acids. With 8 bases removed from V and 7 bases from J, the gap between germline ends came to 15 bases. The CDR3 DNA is TGTGCCAGCCCCCCACGGGGAAGGCAGCCCCAGCATTTT. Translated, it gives CASPPRGRQPQHF.

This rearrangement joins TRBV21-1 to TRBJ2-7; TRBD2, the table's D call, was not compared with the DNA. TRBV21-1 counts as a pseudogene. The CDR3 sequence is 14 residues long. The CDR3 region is CASSPVFPSYEQYF. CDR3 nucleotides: TGTGCCAGCAGCCCCGTTTTTCCCTCCTACGAGCAGTACTTC.

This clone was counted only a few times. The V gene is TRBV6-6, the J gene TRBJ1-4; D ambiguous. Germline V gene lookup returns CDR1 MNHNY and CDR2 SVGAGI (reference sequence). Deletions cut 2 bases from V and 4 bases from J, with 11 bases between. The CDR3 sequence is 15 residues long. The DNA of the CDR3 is TGTGCCAGCAGTTACGAGAGGGTTCTTAATGAAAAACTGTTTTTT. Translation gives CASSYERVLNEKLFF.

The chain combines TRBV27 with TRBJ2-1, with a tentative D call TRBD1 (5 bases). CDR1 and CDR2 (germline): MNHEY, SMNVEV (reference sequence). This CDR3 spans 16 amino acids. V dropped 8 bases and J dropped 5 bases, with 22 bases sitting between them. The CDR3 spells CASSSYRLGRNNEQFF. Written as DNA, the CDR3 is TGTGCCAGCTCCTCTTACAGGCTAGGAAGGAACAATGAGCAGTTCTTC.

CDR3 nucleotides: TGCAGTGCTATAGCCGTCTACGAGCAGTACTTC. Its translation is CSAIAVYEQYF. The rearrangement uses TRBV20-1 and TRBJ2-7; D gene unclear. Trimming removed 4 bases from V and 3 bases from J, with 7 bases in between. This CDR3 has 11 residues. The germline V gene encodes CDR1 DFQATT and CDR2 SNEGSKA (reference sequence).

The CDR3 region is CASSLSLLASYNEQFF. Written as DNA, the CDR3 is TGTGCCAGCAGTTTATCGCTGCTAGCCTCCTACAATGAGCAGTTCTTC. The V and J genes are TRBV27 and TRBJ2-1; tentatively, D is TRBD2 (5 bases). Germline V gene data show CDR1 as MNHEY and CDR2 as SMNVEV (reference sequence). V lost 0 bases and J 0 bases, leaving 9 bases between the germline ends. The CDR3 runs 16 residues.